The source of this TCR beta chain is a study of T-cell reconstitution after alpha-beta-depleted transplantation in children. Preparation of the TCRbeta library used unique molecular identifiers. One entry per CDR3 protein, called by TCRdb with MiXCR from the PCR reads. The repertoire holds just under 550,000 distinct CDR3 sequences, with roughly 18% as singletons. V gave up 7 bases and J gave up 2 bases, with 19 bases separating them. The CDR3 runs to 15 residues. From germline, CDR1 is SGHRS and CDR2 YFSETQ. The V and J genes are TRBV5-1 and TRBJ2-7; the D is unclear. The receptor was derived from a human donor who donated a stem cell graft to a child with acute lymphoblastic leukemia. The sequences come from PBMCs from the stem cell graft donor, collected from the stem cell graft. CDR3 sequence: CASAKTSVFPYEQYF. The CDR3 DNA reads TGCGCCAGCGCTAAGACATCCGTTTTCCCCTACGAGCAGTACTTC. Together with reference TRBV5-1 and TRBJ2-7, the CDR3 gives the full variable domain: KAGVTQTPRYLIKTRGQQVTLSCSPISGHRSVSWYQQTPGQGLQFLFEYFSETQRNKGNFPGRFSGRQFSNSRSEMNVSTLELGDSALYLCASAKTSVFPYEQYFGPGTRLTVT.